The T cell receptor (beta chain) under discussion was sequenced for a study of shared clonotypes between healthy human individuals. Study-level findings and limits: The authors expected sequencing depth to affect clonotype sharing among donors.

Losses at the gene ends were 6 bases for V and 4 bases for J; bases not matched to a gene: 4. CDR3 length: 15 residues. Per germline, CDR1 SGHTA and CDR2 FQGTGA. Assay: immunoSEQ multiplex PCR; the TCRdb copy retains only in-frame clones and omits some. The sample lists roughly 2.2 million clones; roughly 93% were seen once. Details on this clone: Its specificity is unknown.

CD4+ cells were split into CD45RA+ naive and CD45RA-negative memory subsets. The chain combines TRBV7-3 with TRBJ2-1; 12 bases line up with TRBD2. The receptor was derived from a man aged 18 to 35 in good health. Some clones in this sample may be carry-over from other donors' samples. The sequencing sample was made of naive CD4+ T cells from PBMCs. Subset noted: CD45RA+ positively selected. Here the CDR3 DNA reads TGTGCCAGCAGGACTAGCGGGAGCTCATACAATGAGCAGTTCTTC. It encodes CASRTSGSSYNEQFF.